This T cell receptor (beta chain) was identified during a study of CD8 T cells in ankylosing spondylitis. Study findings and constraints: A CD8+ phenotype characterized the disease-linked clones, which were relatively rare in peripheral blood. The study identified a TCR beta motif of about eight highly homologous variants that appeared characteristic of ankylosing spondylitis blood. It was reported that disease-linked clones were significantly enriched in matched ankylosing spondylitis synovial fluid.

The V end lost 1 base, the J end lost 5 bases, and 11 bases lay between the germline ends. CDR3 length: 15 residues. The germline V gene has CDR1 SNHLY and CDR2 FYNNEI. This clonotype has just a few counts. Its antigen is unidentified. The TCR beta libraries were generated through quantitative 5'-RACE incorporating molecular barcodes. Each CDR3 protein gets one entry after TCRdb re-called the 5' RACE reads with MiXCR. The sample consists of a few hundred thousand distinct CDR3 sequences, approximately 20% of them appearing once. The chain joins TRBV2 to TRBJ2-2, with D perhaps TRBD1 (5 bases). Sequenced sample: blood, either unsorted or a sorted T cell fraction (not recorded which). The TCR was taken from a male donor with ankylosing spondylitis or in good health (not recorded which). This CDR3 is CASSEVGRVTGELFF. DNA of the CDR3: TGTGCCAGCAGTGAAGTGGGCAGGGTGACCGGGGAGCTGTTTTTT. Full variable domain (outside the CDR3, taken from reference TRBV2 and TRBJ2-2): EPEVTQTPSHQVTQMGQEVILRCVPISNHLYFYWYRQILGQKVEFLVSFYNNEISEKSEIFDDQFSVERPDGSNFTLKIRSTKLEDSAMYFCASSEVGRVTGELFFGEGSRLTVL.